These 28 T cell receptor beta chains came from one sample sequenced in a study of blood T cell repertoires in COVID-19. TCRdb's copy holds only in-frame clones and misses some; the assay was immunoSEQ multiplex PCR. The sample has roughly 340,000 clones; 85% to 90% are singletons. The sequencing input was peripheral blood. The receptor set was obtained from a woman between 65 and 79 years old with COVID-19, enrolled during active disease.

The gene calls are TRBV3-1 (or the pseudogene TRBV3-2) and TRBJ2-2; 7 nucleotides line up with TRBD2. This CDR3 has 16 amino acids. Germline V gene lookup returns CDR1 LGHDT and CDR2 YNNKEL (reference sequence). With V trimmed by 4 bases and J by 6 bases, 11 bases remained unmatched. The CDR3 loop reads CASSPGGTGGSGELFF. The CDR3 DNA follows: TGTGCCAGCAGCCCCGGGGGGACCGGGGGATCCGGGGAGCTGTTTTTT.

This clone has only one observation. The rearrangement uses TRBV30 and TRBJ1-2; TRBD1 is a possible D gene (6 bases). Trimming left V 4 bases short and J 9 bases short, with 12 bases between. The CDR3 has 11 amino acids. CDR1 GTSNPN and CDR2 SVGIG come from the germline V gene (reference sequence). This chain's CDR3 is CAWTQDRRYTF. The CDR3 DNA reads as TGTGCCTGGACCCAAGACAGGCGCTACACCTTC.

J is TRBJ1-6 and V is TRBV2; 7 bases are a match to TRBD1. The V and J ends lost 6 bases and 6 bases, in that order; junction bases with no gene match: 8. CDR3 size: 15 residues. Germline V lookup: CDR1 SNHLY, CDR2 FYNNEI. CDR3 DNA sequence: TGTGCCAGCAGCCGCCCAGGGGGGTCTAATTCACCCCTCCACTTT. This encodes CASSRPGGSNSPLHF.

This clone is a singleton in its sample. The chain is built from TRBV21-1 and TRBJ1-3; the DNA was not compared with TRBD1, the D call given in the table. TRBV21-1 is shown as a pseudogene. The CDR3 length is 17 residues. The DNA of the CDR3 is TGTGCCAGCAGCAATTACCGGGACAGGGGCGTTGGAAACACCATATATTTT. Its translation: CASSNYRDRGVGNTIYF.

The chain recombines TRBV18 with TRBJ2-3, with a tentative D call TRBD1 (6 bases). The CDR3 totals 14 residues. CDR1 and CDR2 (germline): KGHSH, LQKENI. V was pared by 6 bases and J by 4 bases, with 14 bases between. CDR3 nucleotide sequence: TGTGCCAGCTCGCCGGGCAGGGGAGCAGATACGCAGTATTTT. Its protein product is CASSPGRGADTQYF.

The CDR3 loop is CASKDISTEAFF. The CDR3 bases are TGTGCCAGTAAGGACATCTCCACTGAAGCTTTCTTT. The chain joins TRBV19 to TRBJ1-1; TRBD1 is a possible D gene (5 bases). V was clipped by 7 bases and J by 4 bases, with 10 bases between them. CDR3 size: 12 residues. Germline assignment: CDR1 LNHDA and CDR2 SQIVND (reference sequence).

The genes are TRBV12-3 or TRBV12-4 and TRBJ1-3, with TRBD1 matching 7 bases. V shed 3 bases and J 13 bases; nucleotides not matched to a gene: 9. The CDR3 totals 13 residues. Here the CDR3 DNA reads TGTGCCAGCAGTTTGGGGGCCGGGACAGTAATATATTTT. Its translation: CASSLGAGTVIYF.

V usage is TRBV5-1 and J usage is TRBJ1-2; D is uncertain. The V gene lost 1 base and the J gene lost 4 bases, with 14 bases spanning the gap. Germline CDR1 is SGHRS and CDR2 is YFSETQ. CDR3 length: 15 residues. The DNA of the CDR3 is TGCGCCAGCAGCTTGCGGGCAGAGGGCCGCTATGGCTACACCTTC. Translated, it gives CASSLRAEGRYGYTF.

J is TRBJ1-6 and V is TRBV6-2 or TRBV6-3, with D possibly matching TRBD1 (6 bases). The germline V gene encodes CDR1 MNHEY and CDR2 SVGEGT. V was clipped by 0 bases and J by 10 bases, with 19 bases between them. The CDR3 sequence is 17 residues long. The CDR3 loop is CASSYSIFNRDGSPLHF. CDR3 nucleotides: TGTGCCAGCAGTTACTCGATCTTTAACAGGGACGGATCACCCCTCCACTTT.

The V and J genes are TRBV7-2 and TRBJ1-6, with a possible D match to TRBD1 (5 bases). The CDR3 has 14 amino acids. Germline V lookup: CDR1 SGHTA, CDR2 FQGNSA. V lost 6 bases and J lost 7, with 13 bases in between. CDR3 in DNA: TGTGCCAGCAGTAAGACAGAAGTCAATTCACCCCTCCACTTT. Its protein product is CASSKTEVNSPLHF.

This clone was detected a few times. The chain couples TRBV3-1 (or the pseudogene TRBV3-2) to TRBJ1-5; weak D call: TRBD1 (5 bases). Trimming pared 0 bases from V and 4 bases from J, leaving 19 bases between. Germline V gives CDR1 LGHDT, CDR2 YNNKEL (reference sequence). The CDR3 has 18 amino acids. CDR3: CASSQDGGVGRGNQPQHF. The CDR3, as DNA: TGTGCCAGCAGCCAAGATGGAGGGGTAGGGAGGGGAAATCAGCCCCAGCATTTT.

V gene TRBV3-1 (or the pseudogene TRBV3-2) combines with J gene TRBJ2-3; TRBD1 matches 8 bases. V trimming: 5 bases; J trimming: 3 bases; junction bases outside the gene matches: 1. Germline V gene data show CDR1 as LGHDT and CDR2 as YNNKEL (reference sequence). The CDR3 consists of 13 residues. Here the CDR3 reads CASSDRGTDTQYF. The CDR3 nucleotides are TGTGCCAGCAGCGACAGGGGTACAGATACGCAGTATTTT.

This clone is a singleton in its sample. The chain combines TRBV5-1 with TRBJ2-2; 7 nucleotides line up with TRBD1. V shed 4 bases, J shed 6 bases, and the junction held 9 bases outside the gene matches. The CDR3 sequence is 15 residues long. CDR1 and CDR2 from the germline V gene are SGHRS and YFSETQ. The CDR3 DNA is TGCGCCAGCAGCGGTTCAGGGGGAATCTCCGGGGAGCTGTTTTTT. Its translation: CASSGSGGISGELFF.

This chain joins TRBV27 and TRBJ1-4; unclear D gene. The V gene lost 5 bases and the J gene lost 10 bases, with 14 bases spanning the gap. This CDR3 comprises 13 residues. Germline CDR1 MNHEY, CDR2 SMNVEV (reference sequence). In DNA form, the CDR3 reads TGTGCCAGCAGTCCCTTAGACACCGGAAAACTGTTTTTT. Translation: CASSPLDTGKLFF.

The chain employs TRBV2 and TRBJ1-5, with a weak D call TRBD1 (6 bases). Germline CDR1 and CDR2: SNHLY and FYNNEI. V was pared by 1 base and J by 0 bases, with 10 bases between. The CDR3 extends over 16 amino acids. The CDR3 DNA reads TGTGCCAGCAGTGAAGGGACAGCCGATAGCAATCAGCCCCAGCATTTT. Amino acid sequence: CASSEGTADSNQPQHF.

The V call is TRBV5-6, the J call TRBJ2-1, with D possibly being TRBD2 (5 bases). Germline V lookup: CDR1 SGHDT, CDR2 YYEEEE. Trimming took 0 bases from V and 9 from J, leaving 13 bases between them. CDR3 length: 14 amino acids. CDR3 protein: CASSLAGAGFEQFF. The CDR3 DNA sequence: TGTGCCAGCAGCTTGGCCGGCGCGGGCTTTGAGCAGTTCTTC.

Here the CDR3 DNA reads TGTGCCAGCAGCGTAAACGGGGGGTCAAACACCGGGGAGCTGTTTTTT. Residues: CASSVNGGSNTGELFF. The gene calls are TRBV9 and TRBJ2-2, with 7 nucleotides matching TRBD2. The CDR3 spans 16 residues. Trimming at V came to 1 base and at J to 2 bases, leaving 5 bases not matched to a gene. CDR1 and CDR2 from the germline V gene are SGDLS and YYNGEE.

The V and J genes are TRBV9 and TRBJ2-3; 9 nucleotides align to TRBD2. Germline lookup yields CDR1 SGDLS and CDR2 YYNGEE. The CDR3 length is 13 residues. Trimming took 5 bases from V and 4 from J; bases not matched to a gene: 2. In nucleotides, the CDR3 is TGTGCCAGCAGTAGCGGGGGCCCAGATACGCAGTATTTT. Its translation: CASSSGGPDTQYF.

The rearrangement joins TRBV19 to TRBJ1-4; 7 bases align to TRBD1. This CDR3 is built from 13 residues. The trim removed 9 bases at V and 8 bases at J, leaving 9 bases unmatched. CDR1 is LNHDA, CDR2 SQIVND, per germline (reference sequence). The CDR3 is CASKTGRYEKLFF. The CDR3 bases are TGTGCCAGCAAGACAGGGAGGTACGAAAAACTGTTTTTT.

This clone showed up just a few times. This chain links TRBV5-6 with TRBJ2-2; D might be TRBD2 (6 bases). The CDR3 has 13 residues. CDR1 is SGHDT, CDR2 YYEEEE, per germline. The V and J ends lost 1 base and 5 bases respectively, with 6 bases between them. The CDR3 DNA reads as TGTGCCAGCAGCTTGCTAGCGACCGGGGAGCTGTTTTTT. It yields the protein CASSLLATGELFF. Full variable domain (remainder filled in from reference TRBV5-6 and TRBJ2-2): DAGVTQSPTHLIKTRGQQVTLRCSPKSGHDTVSWYQQALGQGPQFIFQYYEEEERQRGNFPDRFSGHQFPNYSSELNVNALLLGDSALYLCASSLLATGELFFGEGSRLTVL.

The chain combines TRBV10-3 with TRBJ2-3, with TRBD1 identical over 7 bases. CDR1 is ENHRY and CDR2 is SYGVKD in the germline V gene. Losses at the gene ends were 0 bases for V and 2 bases for J; bases not matched to a gene: 8. CDR3 length equals 17 residues. CDR3 DNA sequence: TGTGCCATCAGTGAGTCTAAGACAGGGACCATCACAGATACGCAGTATTTT. Translating it yields CAISESKTGTITDTQYF.

This clone appeared a single time. The chain combines TRBV18 with TRBJ2-1; 11 positions agree with TRBD2. V lost 5 bases, J lost 6 bases, and 6 bases stayed unmatched. This CDR3 spans 15 amino acids. CDR1 and CDR2 from the germline V gene are KGHSH and LQKENI. CDR3 region: CASSSLAGGLNEQFF. The CDR3, as DNA: TGTGCCAGCTCATCTCTAGCGGGGGGCCTCAATGAGCAGTTCTTC.

The rearrangement uses TRBV24-1 and TRBJ2-2, with D perhaps TRBD2 (6 bases). The CDR3 extends over 17 amino acids. Between the trimmed V and J ends, which lost 0 bases and 5 bases, there was a span of 15 bases. CDR1 and CDR2 (germline): KGHDR, SFDVKD. The DNA of the CDR3 is TGTGCCACCAGTGATTTGCGGTTCGGGAGCGGGACCGGGGAGCTGTTTTTT. This codes for CATSDLRFGSGTGELFF.

V is TRBV6-5 and J is TRBJ2-6, with TRBD1 as a possible D gene (5 bases). V shed 10 bases and J shed 2 bases, with 9 bases lying between them. Germline V gives CDR1 MNHEY, CDR2 SVGAGI. This CDR3 contains 13 residues. The CDR3, as DNA: TGTGCCACCCGCAGGGCTGGGGCCAACGTCCTGACTTTC. This gives the protein CATRRAGANVLTF.

J is TRBJ1-2 and V is TRBV3-1 (or the pseudogene TRBV3-2); D remains unclear. The CDR3 consists of 13 residues. Trimming removed 4 bases from V and 0 bases from J, with 6 bases in between. Germline V gene sequence: CDR1 LGHDT, CDR2 YNNKEL (reference sequence). The CDR3 protein is CASSPTANYGYTF. The CDR3 coding sequence is TGTGCCAGCAGCCCTACAGCTAACTATGGCTACACCTTC.

The chain has TRBV21-1 and TRBJ2-7; the table gives TRBD1 as D, unverified against the DNA. TRBV21-1 is a recognized pseudogene. The CDR3 loop spans 17 amino acids. The CDR3 protein is CASSKVTPRTGGHEQYF. Written as DNA, the CDR3 is TGTGCCAGCAGCAAAGTGACCCCCAGGACAGGGGGCCACGAGCAGTACTTC.

CDR3 protein: CASSLKIAPYGYTF. For the CDR3, the DNA is TGTGCCAGCAGCTTGAAGATAGCCCCCTATGGCTACACCTTC. The rearrangement uses TRBV5-4 and TRBJ1-2; D is undetermined. The germline V and J ends were trimmed by 1 base and 4 bases, with 11 bases remaining between them. The CDR3 is 14 amino acids. The V gene's germline CDR1 is SGHNT and CDR2 YYREEE (reference sequence).

The genes are TRBV4-1 and TRBJ1-1; possibly TRBD1 for D (5 bases). This CDR3 has 14 amino acids. The germline CDR1 and CDR2 sequences are MGHRA and YSYEKL. Between the trimmed V and J ends, which lost 4 bases and 4 bases, there was a span of 13 bases. The chain's CDR3 is CASSPFTGGTEAFF. In DNA form, the CDR3 reads TGCGCCAGCAGCCCCTTCACCGGGGGCACTGAAGCTTTCTTT.